This TCR beta chain comes out of a study of cytomegalovirus exposure and HLA in healthy donors. This clone was observed a handful of times. Its antigen is unidentified. Findings and limits, study-wide: Roughly uniform sequencing depth across donors was assumed, possibly incorrectly. An analysis was carried out at a later point. It showed that HLA-associated TCR beta chains were more clonally expanded than equally common non-associated chains.

The germline CDR1 and CDR2 sequences are SEHNR and FQNEAQ (reference sequence). This CDR3 region has 18 residues. Trimming shortened V by 7 bases and J by 4 bases, and 23 bases separated the two germline ends. This PCR relied on a set of 60 Vbeta primers and 13 Jbeta primers. Sequencing used immunoSEQ multiplex PCR; TCRdb keeps in-frame clones, though not all of them. This table holds tens of thousands of clones, 70% to 85% found once. The rearrangement links TRBV7-9 to TRBJ2-6, with a weak D call TRBD1 (5 bases). This receptor was obtained from a man aged 25-45 years in good health and CMV-seropositive. Sequenced input: PBMCs. The CDR3 DNA reads TGTGCCAGCAACTCCCCGGTAATAGGGGCTGGAGGGGCCAACGTCCTGACTTTC. It is translated as CASNSPVIGAGGANVLTF.